The next 9 T cell receptor beta chains were all read from a single sample in a study of blood T cells in healthy people across ages (dated by TCRdb to between 2014 and 2017). Library preparation employed 5' RACE. The sequencer listed for this sample is Illumina HiSeq 2500. The second PCR ran for roughly 7 to 11 cycles and used a J-beta primer mix along with a sample-barcoded 5' primer. Starting from the raw public reads, TCRdb applied fastp trimming at Q25, assembled clones with MiXCR and retained in-frame beta chains. Entries are consolidated by CDR3 protein sequence, retaining the most common genes and DNA. Here the sample has roughly 680,000 distinct CDR3 sequences; 52% occur a single time. About 13% of the sample is taken by the ten largest. Material for sequencing was blood. These receptors came from a woman older than 75 in good health.

As regards this clonotype: This clone may be a read error of a much larger clone one base away. This chain joins TRBV7-3 and TRBJ2-1, with TRBD2 matching 7 bases. The germline CDR1 and CDR2 sequences are SGHTA and FQGTGA. The length of the CDR3 is 17 residues. The CDR3 region is CASRRTRTTPSYNGQFF. The CDR3 DNA follows: TGTGCCAGCAGACGGACTAGAACTACCCCTTCCTACAATGGGCAGTTCTTC.

This clonotype turned up a few times. One end of the junction does not line up with germline, which may come from a read error. The V gene is TRBV15, the J gene TRBJ2-5; TRBD1 might be the D (6 bases). The germline V gene encodes CDR1 LNHNV and CDR2 YYDKDF (reference sequence). The CDR3 loop spans 12 amino acids. The DNA of the CDR3 is TGTGCCACCAGCAGGCAAACAGGGCAGCAGTGCTTC. Its protein is CATSRQTGQQCF.

The rearrangement links TRBV12-5 to TRBJ2-7; TRBD1 is a possible D gene (5 bases). The V and J ends lost 1 base and 4 bases respectively, with 5 bases between them. CDR1 and CDR2 (germline): LGHNT, FRNRAP. CDR3 size: 12 residues. As DNA, the CDR3 is TGTGCTAGTGGTTTGGACAGGTACGAGCAGTACTTC. Protein sequence: CASGLDRYEQYF.

This clonotype was seen more than once but under ten times. This chain connects TRBV2 to TRBJ2-1; 10 nucleotides align to TRBD2. The CDR3 covers 18 residues. Trimming took 2 bases from V and 1 from J; bases not matched to a gene: 8. CDR1 is SNHLY, CDR2 FYNNEI, per germline. CDR3 coding DNA: TGTGCCAGCAGTGAACGGGCTAGCGGGAGACTTTCCTACAATGAGCAGTTCTTC. It codes for CASSERASGRLSYNEQFF.

With regard to this clonotype: This may be a read error: a much more frequent sequence differs by one nucleotide. This rearrangement joins TRBV27 to TRBJ2-1; no clear D. Germline CDR1 reads MNHEY; CDR2 reads SMNVEV (reference sequence). This CDR3 is 11 amino acids long. V dropped 7 bases and J dropped 5 bases, with 6 bases sitting between them. The CDR3 DNA is TGTGCCAGCACTTATCACAATGAGCAGTTCTTC. Translating gives CASTYHNEQFF.

The chain joins TRBV7-9 to TRBJ2-3; 8 bases fit TRBD2. Germline V gene data show CDR1 as SEHNR and CDR2 as FQNEAQ (reference sequence). This CDR3 has 15 residues. The V gene end was trimmed by 1 base and the J gene end by 2 bases; junction bases not matched to a gene: 2. In DNA, the CDR3 is TGTGCCAGCAGCTTAGTTAGCGGGGTCACAGATACGCAGTATTTT. Its protein product is CASSLVSGVTDTQYF.

This clonotype appeared a few times. The chain employs TRBV14 and TRBJ2-1; D might be TRBD2 (5 bases). The CDR3 is 15 amino acids. V dropped 4 bases and J dropped 3 bases, with 13 bases sitting between them. Germline CDR1 SGHDN, CDR2 FVKESK. CDR3 DNA sequence: TGTGCCAGCAGCCGGGAAACTAGTTTCTACAATGAGCAGTTCTTC. Encoded protein: CASSRETSFYNEQFF.

V and J are TRBV7-2 and TRBJ1-5; maybe TRBD1 (6 bases). Germline values: CDR1 SGHTA, CDR2 FQGNSA. This CDR3 is built from 15 residues. V was cut by 2 bases and J by 1 base, with 9 bases left in between. CDR3 sequence: CASSLRQGSNQPQHF. CDR3 nucleotides: TGTGCCAGCAGCTTAAGGCAGGGGAGCAATCAGCCCCAGCATTTT.

The count of this clonotype is one. The V call is TRBV5-5, the J call TRBJ2-7; 12 bases are shared with TRBD2. The ends lost 1 base at V and 3 bases at J; junction bases unmatched: 5. The CDR3 runs to 16 residues. From germline, CDR1 is SGHKS and CDR2 YYEKEE (reference sequence). The CDR3 sequence is CASSLSLTSGGYEQYF. The CDR3 region has the DNA TGTGCCAGCAGCTTGTCTCTGACTAGCGGGGGCTACGAGCAGTACTTC.